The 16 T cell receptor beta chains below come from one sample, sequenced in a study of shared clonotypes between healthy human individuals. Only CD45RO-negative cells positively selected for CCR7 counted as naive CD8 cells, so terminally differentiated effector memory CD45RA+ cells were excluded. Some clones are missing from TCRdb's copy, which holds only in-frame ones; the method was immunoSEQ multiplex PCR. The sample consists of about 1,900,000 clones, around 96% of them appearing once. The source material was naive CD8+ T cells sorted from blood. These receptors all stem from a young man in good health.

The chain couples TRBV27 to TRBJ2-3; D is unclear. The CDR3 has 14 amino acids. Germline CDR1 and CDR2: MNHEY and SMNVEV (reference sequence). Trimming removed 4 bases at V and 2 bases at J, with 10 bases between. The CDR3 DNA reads TGTGCCAGCAGTTGGGTCAGCCACACAGATACGCAGTATTTT. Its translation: CASSWVSHTDTQYF.

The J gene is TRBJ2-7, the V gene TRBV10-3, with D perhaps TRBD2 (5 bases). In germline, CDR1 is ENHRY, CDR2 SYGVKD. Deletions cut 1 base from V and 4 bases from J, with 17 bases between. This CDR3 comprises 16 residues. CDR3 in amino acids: CAISEWEREGAYEQYF. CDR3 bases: TGTGCCATCAGTGAGTGGGAGAGGGAAGGAGCGTACGAGCAGTACTTC.

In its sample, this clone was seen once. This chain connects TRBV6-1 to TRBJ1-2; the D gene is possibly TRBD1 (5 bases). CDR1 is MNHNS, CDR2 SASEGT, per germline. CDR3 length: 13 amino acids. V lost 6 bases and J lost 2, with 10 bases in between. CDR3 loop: CASSPDSNYGYTF. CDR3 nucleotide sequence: TGTGCCAGCAGCCCCGACAGCAACTATGGCTACACCTTC.

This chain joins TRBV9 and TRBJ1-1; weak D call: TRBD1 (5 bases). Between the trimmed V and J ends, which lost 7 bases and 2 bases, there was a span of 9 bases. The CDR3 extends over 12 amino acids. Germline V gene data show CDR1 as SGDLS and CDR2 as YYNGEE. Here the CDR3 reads CASQGFNTEAFF. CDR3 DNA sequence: TGTGCCAGCCAGGGATTTAACACTGAAGCTTTCTTT.

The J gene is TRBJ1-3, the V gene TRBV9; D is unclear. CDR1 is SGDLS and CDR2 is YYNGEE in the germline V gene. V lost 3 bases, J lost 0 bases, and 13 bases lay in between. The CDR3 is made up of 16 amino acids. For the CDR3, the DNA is TGTGCCAGCAGCGGTAGAATATCCAGCTCTGGAAACACCATATATTTT. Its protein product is CASSGRISSSGNTIYF.

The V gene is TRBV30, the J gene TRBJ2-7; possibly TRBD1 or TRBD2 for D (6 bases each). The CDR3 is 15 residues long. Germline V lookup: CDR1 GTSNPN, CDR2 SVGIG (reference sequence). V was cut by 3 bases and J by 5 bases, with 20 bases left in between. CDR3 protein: CAWSSLGGQMDEQYF. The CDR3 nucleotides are TGTGCCTGGAGCTCCCTTGGGGGGCAAATGGACGAGCAGTACTTC.

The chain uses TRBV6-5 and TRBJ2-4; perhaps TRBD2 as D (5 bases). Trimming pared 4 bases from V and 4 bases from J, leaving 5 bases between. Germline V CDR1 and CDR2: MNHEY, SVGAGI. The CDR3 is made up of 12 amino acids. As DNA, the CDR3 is TGTGCCAGCAGTTCGGGGAAAAACATTCAGTACTTC. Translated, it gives CASSSGKNIQYF.

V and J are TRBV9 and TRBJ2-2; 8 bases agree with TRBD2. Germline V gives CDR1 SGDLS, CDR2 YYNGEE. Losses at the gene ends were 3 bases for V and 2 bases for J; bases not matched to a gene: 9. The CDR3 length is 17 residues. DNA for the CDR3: TGTGCCAGCAGCGATACGAGAGCGGGGGTAAACACCGGGGAGCTGTTTTTT. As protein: CASSDTRAGVNTGELFF.

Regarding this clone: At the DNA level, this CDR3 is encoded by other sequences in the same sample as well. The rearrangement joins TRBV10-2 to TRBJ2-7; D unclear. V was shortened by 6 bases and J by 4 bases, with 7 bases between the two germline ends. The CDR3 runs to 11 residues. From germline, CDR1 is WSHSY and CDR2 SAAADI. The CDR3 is CASSSGYEQYF. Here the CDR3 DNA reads TGCGCCAGCAGCTCCGGTTACGAGCAGTACTTC.

For the CDR3, the DNA is TGTGCCAGCAACAATTACCAGACAGGGACTGGTGAAAAACTGTTTTTT. Protein sequence: CASNNYQTGTGEKLFF. The chain combines TRBV7-9 with TRBJ1-4; 7 positions agree with TRBD1. Germline-derived CDR1 and CDR2 are SEHNR and FQNEAQ (reference sequence). The CDR3 has 16 amino acids. The ends lost 7 bases at V and 7 bases at J; junction bases unmatched: 15.

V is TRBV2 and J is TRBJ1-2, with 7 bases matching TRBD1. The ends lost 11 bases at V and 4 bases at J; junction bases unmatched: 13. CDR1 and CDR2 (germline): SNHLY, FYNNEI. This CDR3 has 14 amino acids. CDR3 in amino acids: CAANSGTETYGYTF. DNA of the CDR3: TGTGCCGCGAACTCTGGGACAGAGACCTATGGCTACACCTTC.

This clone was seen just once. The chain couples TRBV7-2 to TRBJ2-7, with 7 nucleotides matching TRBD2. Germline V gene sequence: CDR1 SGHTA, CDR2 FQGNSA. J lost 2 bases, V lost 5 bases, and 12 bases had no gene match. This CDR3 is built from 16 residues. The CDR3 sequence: CASSRDVAGRAYEQYF. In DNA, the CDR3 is TGTGCCAGCAGCCGCGACGTGGCAGGGAGGGCCTACGAGCAGTACTTC.

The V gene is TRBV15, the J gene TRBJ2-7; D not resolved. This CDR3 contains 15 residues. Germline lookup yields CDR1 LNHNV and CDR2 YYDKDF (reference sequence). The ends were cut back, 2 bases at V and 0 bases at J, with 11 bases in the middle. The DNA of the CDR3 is TGTGCCACCAGCAGATCACACGAAAGCTCCTACGAGCAGTACTTC. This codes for CATSRSHESSYEQYF.

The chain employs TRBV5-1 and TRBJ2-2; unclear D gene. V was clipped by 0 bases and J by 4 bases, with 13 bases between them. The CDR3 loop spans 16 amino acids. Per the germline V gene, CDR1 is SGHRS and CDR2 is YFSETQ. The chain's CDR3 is CASSLAWTPFTGELFF. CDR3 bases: TGCGCCAGCAGCTTGGCCTGGACCCCATTCACCGGGGAGCTGTTTTTT.

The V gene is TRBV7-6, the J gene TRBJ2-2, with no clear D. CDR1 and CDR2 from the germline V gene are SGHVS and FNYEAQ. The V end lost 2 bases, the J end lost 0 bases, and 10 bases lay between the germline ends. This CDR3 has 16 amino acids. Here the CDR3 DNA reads TGTGCCAGCAGCTTAAATCTGGATCCGAACACCGGGGAGCTGTTTTTT. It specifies CASSLNLDPNTGELFF.

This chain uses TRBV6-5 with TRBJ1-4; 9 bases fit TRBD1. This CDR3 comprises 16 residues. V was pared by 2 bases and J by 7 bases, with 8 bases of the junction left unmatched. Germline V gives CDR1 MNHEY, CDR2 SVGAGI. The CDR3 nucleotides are TGTGCCAGCAGTTACCACCCGGGGACAGGGATTGAAAAACTGTTTTTT. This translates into CASSYHPGTGIEKLFF.